This TCR beta chain was documented in a study of T cells in Graves' hyperthyroidism and ophthalmopathy. TCR beta CDR3 regions were amplified from RNA. The study used the HTBI primer set for a first-round RT-PCR of the TCR CDR3. One entry per CDR3 protein results from TCRdb running MiXCR on the multiplex PCR reads. Seen here are some 180,000 distinct CDR3 sequences, less than 20% observed once, and the top ten hold more than 50%. Aged 18 to 65, the patients had hyperthyroidism that was newly diagnosed and had lasted under 2 months. The source material was blood. The clonotype comes from a woman aged 50 to 60 with Graves' hyperthyroidism.

CDR3 in amino acids: CASTPRAGSTGNTEAFF. CDR3 in DNA: TGTGCCAGCACCCCGAGAGCAGGTTCAACGGGGAACACTGAAGCTTTCTTT. V gene TRBV6-2 or TRBV6-3 combines with J gene TRBJ1-1; D is undetermined. Germline CDR1 MNHEY, CDR2 SVGEGT. This CDR3 comprises 17 residues. Trimming took off 7 bases at V and 1 base at J, with 22 bases between the two ends.